This T cell receptor (beta chain) was sequenced in a study of beta chain features in type 1 diabetes. General study findings and limits: There was a moderate but significant shortening of TCRB CDR3s in all four CD4+ subsets of Type 1 diabetes patients. A closer apparent resemblance between naive, central memory and Treg TCRB repertoires was seen in patients than in healthy donors.

Around 120 mL of blood, on average, came from one heparinised draw per donor. Expressed TCRB transcripts were sequenced because the entire RNA isolate underwent reverse transcription. Here immunoSEQ multiplex PCR was the method, and the copy in TCRdb shows in-frame clones only, minus some. The sample has about 660,000 clones, around an eighth seen once. In the case of this clone: Its antigen is not identified.

The CDR3 is 15 amino acids. The ends were cut back, 6 bases at V and 2 bases at J, with 14 bases in the middle. Germline values: CDR1 MDHEN, CDR2 SYDVKM. Input material: naive CD4+ T cells from blood. V gene TRBV28 combines with J gene TRBJ2-1; D could derive from TRBD1 or TRBD2 (6 bases each). This receptor was identified in a man between 18 and 35 years old with type 1 diabetes. In DNA, the CDR3 is TGTGCCAGCAGCGTAGGGGGGACCACCTACAATGAGCAGTTCTTC. Its translation: CASSVGGTTYNEQFF.